These T cell receptor beta chains were read from a single sample in a study of blood T cell repertoires in COVID-19. The table came from immunoSEQ multiplex PCR; TCRdb's copy has only in-frame clones and leaves some out. This table holds some 200,000 clones, about nine tenths found once. Sequencing used PBMCs or T cells enriched from blood (not recorded which). These receptors were obtained from a woman in her twenties or thirties who had recovered from COVID-19. Both conserved end residues are part of each CDR3. Fields, in order: J gene, D gene, clone size, V gene, CDR3 protein, CDR3 DNA. A D gene is named only where the DNA matches it firmly. Not all rows give a size; the values are once, few, many and, for expanded clones, a class.

TRBJ2-7 | . | . | TRBV27 | CASSTPGHAYEQYF | TGTGCCAGCAGCACTCCGGGACATGCCTACGAGCAGTACTTC
TRBJ1-2 | . | . | TRBV12-3/TRBV12-4 | CASSHRASWGYTF | TGTGCCAGCAGTCACAGGGCCTCGTGGGGCTACACCTTC
TRBJ1-4 | . | few | TRBV19 | CASSIHRLNEKLFF | TGTGCCAGTAGTATACACAGGCTGAATGAAAAACTGTTTTTT
TRBJ2-1 | TRBD2 | . | TRBV4-2 | CASSQESRLAGTYNEQFF | TGTGCCAGCAGCCAAGAAAGTCGGCTAGCGGGGACCTACAATGAGCAGTTCTTC
TRBJ2-5 | TRBD2 | . | TRBV30 | CAWNRGRAQETQYF | TGTGCCTGGAACCGAGGGAGGGCGCAAGAGACCCAGTACTTC
TRBJ2-2 | . | . | TRBV30 | CAWSSQGSTGELFF | TGTGCCTGGAGTAGCCAGGGAAGCACCGGGGAGCTGTTTTTT
TRBJ1-2 | . | . | TRBV7-9 | CASSLKDTGNYGYTF | TGTGCCAGCAGCTTAAAGGACACAGGAAACTATGGCTACACCTTC
TRBJ2-7 | . | . | TRBV18 | CASSPVRTGNYEQYF | TGTGCCAGCTCACCAGTCAGGACGGGAAACTACGAGCAGTACTTC
TRBJ1-4 | TRBD1 | . | TRBV5-1 | CASSWGQGDATNEKLFF | TGCGCCAGCAGCTGGGGACAGGGGGATGCAACTAATGAAAAACTGTTTTTT
TRBJ1-1 | . | few | TRBV4-2 | CASSQLTGFTEAFF | TGTGCCAGCAGTCAACTAACAGGGTTCACTGAAGCTTTCTTT
TRBJ1-2 | TRBD1 | . | TRBV13 | CASSAGQGLGTF | TGTGCCAGCAGCGCCGGACAGGGTTTGGGCACCTTC
TRBJ1-6 | . | . | TRBV3-1/TRBV3-2 | CASSQRGQRSPLHF | TGTGCCAGCAGCCAAAGAGGACAGCGATCACCCCTCCACTTT
TRBJ2-7 | . | . | TRBV24-1 | CATSDPGEGDSYEQYF | TGTGCCACCAGTGACCCCGGGGAGGGGGATAGCTACGAGCAGTACTTC
TRBJ1-4 | TRBD1 | . | TRBV30 | CAWSEGQGIEKLFF | TGTGCCTGGAGTGAGGGACAGGGGATTGAAAAACTGTTTTTT
TRBJ1-5 | . | . | TRBV2 | CASSGGLGGQPQHF | TGTGCCAGCAGTGGGGGACTTGGAGGTCAGCCCCAGCATTTT
TRBJ1-4 | . | . | TRBV5-6 | CASSSTETVLAEKLFF | TGTGCCAGCAGCTCGACGGAGACAGTCCTGGCTGAAAAACTGTTTTTT
TRBJ1-3 | . | . | TRBV3-1/TRBV3-2 | CASKPRRERNTIYF | TGTGCCAGCAAACCGAGAAGGGAGAGAAACACCATATATTTT
TRBJ1-5 | TRBD1 | . | TRBV30 | CAWSLGTGTWQPQHF | TGTGCCTGGAGCCTCGGGACAGGGACTTGGCAGCCCCAGCATTTT
TRBJ2-1 | . | . | TRBV24-1 | CATMGARASSYNEQFF | TGTGCCACCATGGGCGCGCGGGCCTCTTCCTACAATGAGCAGTTCTTC
TRBJ1-5 | . | few | TRBV5-1 | CASSLGASSNQPQHF | TGCGCCAGCAGCTTGGGGGCCAGTAGCAATCAGCCCCAGCATTTT
TRBJ2-1 | . | . | TRBV3-1/TRBV3-2 | CASQIGTASSYNEQFF | TGTGCCAGTCAGATTGGGACTGCAAGCTCCTACAATGAGCAGTTCTTC
TRBJ2-3 | . | . | TRBV27 | CASSFKFTHTQYF | TGTGCCAGCAGTTTCAAGTTTACTCATACGCAGTATTTT
TRBJ2-3 | TRBD2 | few | TRBV15 | CATSRAIAGASQDTQYF | TGTGCCACCAGCCGAGCCATAGCGGGGGCCTCCCAAGATACGCAGTATTTT
TRBJ1-2 | . | . | TRBV5-1 | CASSLDGYGYTF | TGCGCCAGCAGCTTGGACGGCTATGGCTACACCTTC
TRBJ1-1 | . | . | TRBV7-9 | CASSFGGRGTEAFF | TGTGCCAGCAGCTTCGGGGGGCGAGGGACTGAAGCTTTCTTT
TRBJ2-7 | . | few | TRBV30 | CAWSVGGYGEQYF | TGTGCCTGGAGTGTCGGCGGCTATGGGGAGCAGTACTTC
TRBJ1-1 | . | . | TRBV7-9 | CASSLAAGWGVNTEAFF | TGTGCCAGCAGCTTAGCGGCAGGATGGGGGGTGAACACTGAAGCTTTCTTT
TRBJ2-1 | . | . | TRBV11-2 | CASSFGSNEQFF | TGTGCCAGCAGCTTTGGTAGCAATGAGCAGTTCTTC
TRBJ2-1 | . | . | TRBV12-3/TRBV12-4 | CASSLRAIYEQFF | TGTGCCAGCAGTTTAAGAGCGATCTATGAGCAGTTCTTC
TRBJ1-5 | TRBD1 | . | TRBV3-1/TRBV3-2 | CASSQATGNGQPQHF | TGTGCCAGCAGCCAAGCGACAGGGAATGGGCAGCCCCAGCATTTT
TRBJ1-4 | . | . | TRBV4-2 | CASSQDPTADATNEKLFF | TGTGCCAGCAGCCAAGATCCAACAGCTGATGCAACTAATGAAAAACTGTTTTTT
TRBJ2-3 | . | . | TRBV7-2 | CASRAASTDTQYF | TGTGCCAGCAGAGCGGCTAGCACAGATACGCAGTATTTT
TRBJ2-3 | . | . | TRBV5-6 | CASSLEPGSADTQYF | TGTGCCAGCAGCTTGGAGCCAGGCTCCGCAGATACGCAGTATTTT
TRBJ1-1 | . | . | TRBV4-1 | CASSQLQGLNTEAFF | TGCGCCAGCAGCCAATTGCAGGGCCTGAACACTGAAGCTTTCTTT
TRBJ1-2 | . | . | TRBV7-8 | CASSLVGRQRGGYTF | TGTGCCAGCAGCTTAGTCGGCCGTCAGCGTGGTGGCTACACCTTC
TRBJ1-3 | TRBD1 | . | TRBV5-4 | CASSLGQGENTIYF | TGTGCCAGCAGCTTGGGTCAGGGGGAAAACACCATATATTTT
TRBJ2-1 | TRBD2 | . | TRBV5-6 | CASSSRTSGVDNEQFF | TGTGCCAGCAGCTCTAGGACTAGCGGGGTTGATAATGAGCAGTTCTTC
TRBJ2-3 | . | . | TRBV7-9 | CASSLGRESTDTQYF | TGTGCCAGCAGCTTGGGCAGAGAAAGCACAGATACGCAGTATTTT
TRBJ1-4 | . | . | TRBV30 | CAWNAQGLAEEKLFF | TGTGCCTGGAATGCGCAGGGCCTGGCAGAGGAAAAACTGTTTTTT
TRBJ2-3 | . | . | TRBV7-2 | CASSLQGYNTDTQYF | TGTGCCAGCAGCTTACAGGGTTATAACACAGATACGCAGTATTTT
TRBJ1-1 | . | once | TRBV21-1 | CASSKAPRRSTEAFF | TGTGCCAGCAGCAAAGCGCCCAGGCGAAGCACTGAAGCTTTCTTT
TRBJ1-1 | TRBD1 | . | TRBV11-1 | CASSSGQGAMDTEAFF | TGTGCCAGCAGCTCCGGACAGGGGGCAATGGACACTGAAGCTTTCTTT
TRBJ1-2 | TRBD1 | once | TRBV2 | CASSPDRSYSYTF | TGTGCCAGCAGTCCGGACAGGTCGTATAGCTACACCTTC
TRBJ2-7 | . | . | TRBV10-2 | CASSEPPGTSRPYEQYF | TGCGCCAGCAGTGAGCCCCCGGGCACTAGCAGACCCTACGAGCAGTACTTC
TRBJ1-1 | . | . | TRBV3-1/TRBV3-2 | CASSQSTDFGAFF | TGTGCCAGCAGCCAATCGACAGATTTCGGAGCTTTCTTT
TRBJ2-1 | TRBD2 | . | TRBV11-2 | CASSLVALAGNEQFF | TGTGCCAGCAGCTTAGTAGCGCTAGCGGGAAATGAGCAGTTCTTC
TRBJ2-1 | TRBD1 | . | TRBV18 | CASSPLGQSSYNEQFF | TGTGCCAGCTCACCATTGGGACAGAGCTCCTACAATGAGCAGTTCTTC
TRBJ1-5 | . | . | TRBV27 | CASSPDSSPTSGQPQHF | TGTGCCAGCAGTCCCGACAGTTCGCCAACGTCCGGTCAGCCCCAGCATTTT
TRBJ2-3 | . | . | TRBV11-1 | CASSPHTSTDTQYF | TGTGCCAGCAGCCCACACACGAGCACAGATACGCAGTATTTT
TRBJ1-5 | . | . | TRBV7-9 | CASSWTEYNQPQHF | TGTGCCAGCAGCTGGACAGAGTACAATCAGCCCCAGCATTTT
TRBJ1-2 | . | . | TRBV27 | CASSPLNGAGYTF | TGTGCCAGCAGTCCCCTTAACGGTGCGGGCTACACCTTC